This T cell receptor (beta chain) was profiled in a study of chemoradiotherapy in HPV16-positive cancers (dated by TCRdb to between 2020 and 2023). With regard to the full study: Candidate HPV-specific T-cell clones and common TCR motifs were defined through functional T-cell assays on cells from a couple of HPV16-positive patients. Next, the candidate HPV-specific TCRs and motifs were followed in TCR repertoires from 80 to 90 patients with HPV-related cancers. Whether T-cell immunity against the HPV oncoproteins E6 and E7 changes during chemoradiotherapy and whether survival is affected by this immunity were examined in the study. What the work shows at the level of the full study, not this receptor alone: In HPV16-positive patients, expansion of HPV-responsive T cells during chemoradiotherapy was associated with improved recurrence-free survival. Expansion of candidate HPV-specific clones and E7-related TCR motifs was observed in the tumor microenvironment during treatment, whereas no such expansion was observed for non-HPV-specific T cells. Only a couple of HPV16-positive patients were used to derive the functional definition of HPV-specific T cells, and the survival association was reported for HPV16-positive patients.

Repertoires were sampled repeatedly over the course of chemoradiotherapy, so clonal expansion could be followed in the tumor microenvironment. The germline V gene yields SGHTA for CDR1 and FQGNSA for CDR2. The CDR3 goes from the cysteine to the phenylalanine over 13 residues. Here the CDR3 DNA is all that survives: 39 bases in frame from base 1. The V and J ends are trimmed by 4 bases and 6 bases, leaving 13 bases between them. Preparation of the library involved the immunoSEQ multiplex PCR assay. Here the immuneACCESS table is served through TCRdb, limited to in-frame sequences with V and J called. Missing clones are a known gap in these copies; in checked studies unresolved V genes cover under half, and the rest lacks a known reason. In all, the sample holds thousands of clones, and about three quarters of those were seen once. The ten most abundant clones make up 4.5% to 5% of the sample. About this clone itself: Which antigen it targets is not known. Within one base of it there is no much larger clone, and no base qualities were kept.

The source is a human donor with HPV-associated anogenital cancer. In this chain, TRBV7-2 is recombined with TRBJ2-7; the D gene remains uncertain. The specimen was tumor tissue, collected from a patient who underwent chemoradiotherapy. The CDR3 region: CASSSSFTAEQYF. The base sequence is TGTGCCAGCAGCTCATCCTTCACGGCCGAGCAGTACTTC.